This TCR beta chain was recovered during a study of cytomegalovirus exposure and HLA in healthy donors. Study details: The roughly 130 validation repertoires used the same platform as the approximately 670 first-cohort repertoires (as reported by a later analysis). Study findings and constraints: Three chains linked to CMV were shown in vitro to be specific for CMV antigens.

With regard to this clone: Its specificity is unknown.

Sequencing was performed with immunoSEQ multiplex PCR; in TCRdb, only in-frame clones are kept and a portion is missing. This sample has 98,000 or so clones, with approximately 85% found just once. Separation from the roughly 670-subject first cohort characterized the roughly 120-subject validation cohort, to which the donors belonged. The V gene end was trimmed by 2 bases and the J gene end by 3 bases; junction bases not matched to a gene: 5. CDR1 is MGHDK and CDR2 is SYGVNS in the germline V gene. The CDR3 consists of 15 residues. The source is a woman younger than 30 in good health and CMV-seronegative. The rearrangement links TRBV25-1 to TRBJ2-3, with 7 bases fitting TRBD1. Specimen: PBMCs. The CDR3 DNA sequence: TGTGCCAGCAGTGAAGAAGGGGGCCTTACAGATACGCAGTATTTT. This codes for CASSEEGGLTDTQYF. Looking up the rest from reference TRBV25-1 and TRBJ2-3 gives the full variable domain: EADIYQTPRYLVIGTGKKITLECSQTMGHDKMYWYQQDPGMELHLIHYSYGVNSTEKGDLSSESTVSRIRTEHFPLTLESARPSHTSQYLCASSEEGGLTDTQYFGPGTRLTVL.